The 11 T cell receptor beta chains given below trace back to one sample, sequenced in a study of STAT5B mutations in CD4+ large granular lymphocyte leukemia. Clones were sequenced by immunoSEQ multiplex PCR, and TCRdb holds only the in-frame ones, with some missing. Here the sample spans around 33,000 clones, 70% to 90% being singletons. The sequenced sample consisted of CD4+ T cells from blood buffy coats. Receptors were obtained from a human donor in good health.

The chain joins TRBV5-1 to TRBJ2-3; D is unclear. The CDR3 is 12 residues long. V gave up 0 bases and J gave up 6 bases, with 5 bases separating them. In germline, CDR1 is SGHRS, CDR2 YFSETQ. The CDR3 here is CASSLEGDTQYF. CDR3 sequence (DNA): TGCGCCAGCAGCTTGGAGGGTGATACGCAGTATTTT.

The chain couples TRBV7-8 to TRBJ1-1; D is unclear. From germline, CDR1 is SGHVS and CDR2 FQNEAQ. Trimming removed 4 bases at V and 0 bases at J, with 6 bases between. This CDR3 is built from 13 residues. CDR3 sequence reads: CASSYQMNTEAFF. CDR3 in DNA: TGTGCCAGCAGCTACCAGATGAACACTGAAGCTTTCTTT.

This clone has a single count. The genes are TRBV5-4 and TRBJ1-4, with no clear D. V lost 7 bases and J 4 bases, leaving 8 bases between the germline ends. The germline V gene has CDR1 SGHNT and CDR2 YYREEE (reference sequence). The CDR3 is 12 amino acids. The CDR3 loop is CASGRLNEKLFF. The CDR3 DNA is TGTGCCAGCGGACGCCTTAATGAAAAACTGTTTTTT. The full variable domain, completed using reference TRBV5-4 and TRBJ1-4, is ETGVTQSPTHLIKTRGQQVTLRCSSQSGHNTVSWYQQALGQGPQFIFQYYREEENGRGNFPPRFSGLQFPNYSSELNVNALELDDSALYLCASGRLNEKLFFGSGTQLSVL.

The chain couples TRBV11-2 to TRBJ2-3; 8 bases align to TRBD1. Germline V gene sequence: CDR1 SGHAT, CDR2 FQNNGV. With V trimmed by 1 base and J by 4 bases, 7 bases remained unmatched. The CDR3 has 16 residues. CDR3 in amino acids: CASSLVAGGAADTQYF. For the CDR3, the DNA is TGTGCCAGCAGCTTAGTTGCAGGGGGCGCCGCAGATACGCAGTATTTT.

The chain couples TRBV7-8 to TRBJ1-5, with a tentative D call TRBD1 (6 bases). Germline V gives CDR1 SGHVS, CDR2 FQNEAQ. The CDR3 is 15 residues long. The V and J ends lost 2 bases and 5 bases respectively, with 13 bases between them. The CDR3, as DNA: TGTGCCAGCAGCTTAACGGACAGCCTTTATCAGCCCCAGCATTTT. Translated: CASSLTDSLYQPQHF.

This chain links TRBV7-2 with TRBJ1-5; D gene unclear. The germline CDR1 and CDR2 sequences are SGHTA and FQGNSA. The germline V and J ends were trimmed by 3 bases and 0 bases, with 6 bases remaining between them. The length of the CDR3 is 14 residues. This chain's CDR3 is CASSLADSNQPQHF. The CDR3 region has the DNA TGTGCCAGCAGCTTGGCCGATAGCAATCAGCCCCAGCATTTT.

V usage is TRBV4-3 and J usage is TRBJ2-3; no clear D. In germline, CDR1 is LGHNA, CDR2 YSLEER. V was trimmed by 4 bases and J by 6 bases, leaving 14 bases between them. The CDR3 runs to 14 residues. The DNA of the CDR3 is TGCGCCAGCAGCCCCTCGCGAATTTGGGATACGCAGTATTTT. Translation gives CASSPSRIWDTQYF.

The chain carries TRBV2 and TRBJ1-1; perhaps TRBD1 as D (5 bases). The length of the CDR3 is 12 residues. V lost 4 bases to trimming and J lost 10 bases, with 13 bases between them. Germline assignment: CDR1 SNHLY and CDR2 FYNNEI. CDR3 protein: CASSVWAGGAFF. The DNA for the CDR3 is TGTGCCAGCAGTGTGTGGGCCGGGGGAGCTTTCTTT.

V usage is TRBV5-6 and J usage is TRBJ1-2; D ambiguous. V lost 1 base and J 6 bases, leaving 7 bases between the germline ends. In germline, CDR1 is SGHDT, CDR2 YYEEEE. The CDR3 is 12 residues long. The CDR3 DNA reads as TGTGCCAGCAGCTTGAGTCCGGATGGCTACACCTTC. Residues: CASSLSPDGYTF.

The chain couples TRBV2 to TRBJ2-4, with D perhaps TRBD2 (5 bases). The germline CDR1 and CDR2 sequences are SNHLY and FYNNEI. CDR3 length equals 14 residues. V was pared by 7 bases and J by 6 bases, with 16 bases between. The CDR3 DNA reads as TGTGCCAGCAAGGGAGAGTCAGGCGTAAACATTCAGTACTTC. Protein sequence: CASKGESGVNIQYF.

This chain uses TRBV11-3 with TRBJ1-3; no definite D call. This CDR3 spans 16 amino acids. From germline, CDR1 is SGHNT and CDR2 YENEEA. V was pared by 0 bases and J by 0 bases, with 9 bases between. This CDR3 reads CASSLEGGVSGNTIYF. In DNA, the CDR3 is TGTGCCAGCAGCTTAGAGGGAGGAGTCTCTGGAAACACCATATATTTT.